The present entry profiles one TCR beta chain with its context. Profiled with immunoSEQ multiplex PCR; TCRdb holds only in-frame clones, not every one. The sample holds approximately 2,000,000 clones, roughly 95% seen once. Positively selected for CCR7, the CD45RO-negative cells used as naive CD8 cells excluded terminally differentiated effector memory CD45RA+ cells. These data are taken from a study of shared clonotypes between healthy human individuals. For the study at large: CD8 memory received one plate per donor, CD8 naive two, CD4 memory three and CD4 naive three.

Germline CDR1 reads MNHEY; CDR2 reads SMNVEV (reference sequence). The CDR3 is 14 residues long. Germline trimming cut 8 bases from V and 4 bases from J; bases unmatched to any gene: 10. The source is a man in his late teens or twenties in good health. Some clones in this sample may be carry-over from other donors' samples. The sequenced sample was naive CD8+ T cells from PBMCs. V and J are TRBV27 and TRBJ1-1; the match to TRBD1 covers 7 bases. The CDR3 loop reads CASGLIGDSTEAFF. CDR3 sequence (DNA): TGTGCCAGCGGGTTAATCGGGGACAGCACTGAAGCTTTCTTT.